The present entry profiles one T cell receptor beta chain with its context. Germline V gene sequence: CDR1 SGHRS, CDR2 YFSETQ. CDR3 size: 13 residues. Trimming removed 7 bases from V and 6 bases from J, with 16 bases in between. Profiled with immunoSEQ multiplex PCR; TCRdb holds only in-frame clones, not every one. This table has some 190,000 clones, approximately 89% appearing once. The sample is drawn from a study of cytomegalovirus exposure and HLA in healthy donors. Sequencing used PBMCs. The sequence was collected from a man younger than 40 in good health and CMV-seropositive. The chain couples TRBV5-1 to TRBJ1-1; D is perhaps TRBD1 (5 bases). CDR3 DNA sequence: TGCGCCAGCTCTATTGGGGACGGACCTGAAGCTTTCTTT. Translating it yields CASSIGDGPEAFF.